This T cell receptor beta chain was retrieved from a study of blood T cell repertoires in COVID-19 (dated by TCRdb to 2019 to 2021). At the level of the whole study: The collaborator samples originated in the United States, Italy and Spain and spanned the acute and convalescent phases of COVID-19. The prospective study material was composed of cDNA or gDNA derived from T cells, B-cell-depleted T cells, or PBMCs. The repertoires were released in a freely available public database intended as a resource for research on the immune response to SARS-CoV-2. The samples were drawn from two sources: the first 160 participants of the ongoing ImmuneRACE study, and over 950 subjects contributed by 6 global collaborators. HLA class I and class II types, where available, came from metadata supplied by the sample provider rather than from assay-based typing. Subjects who had been exposed to COVID-19, were actively infected with it, or had recovered from it provided the deeply sampled blood TCRbeta repertoires that made up the dataset. Nearly every sample came with metadata listing a de-identified subject ID, COVID-19 status, age in years and sex. The research as a whole found: How much clinical and demographic metadata was included differed by source and by participant, and the metadata was provided uncurated.

TCRbeta CDR3 regions were amplified from genomic DNA using the immunoSEQ Assay, a bias-controlled multiplex PCR. The source study handled its data this way. The number of nucleated cells in each sample was estimated by amplification of reference gene primers within the assay. Sequence reads were collapsed and filtered to measure the absolute abundance of every unique TCRbeta CDR3 rearrangement. For each sample, productive Simpson clonality was calculated as the square root of Simpson's diversity index across productive rearrangements. TCRdb carries this immuneACCESS record with in-frame sequences only. Its versions omit some clonotypes, under half of them owing to an unresolved V gene in the studies checked, with the rest unexplained. V, J and clone size are those of that table, while D and trimming were read from the DNA. Within this sample are roughly 200,000 clones, with approximately 90% of them counted one time only. The ten top clones hold about an eighth of the sample.

Samples from volunteer blood donors who had recovered from COVID-19 were contributed by a second Seattle source. Each collaborating institution followed its own protocols to collect whole blood in K2EDTA tubes. For TCRbeta analysis, collaborator samples were shipped as frozen whole blood, as isolated PBMCs, or as DNA extracted from either sample type. Details on this clone: Its antigen is not yet known. No quality values exist for individual bases; no much larger clone is one base distant.

Trimmed from V: 4 bases; trimmed from J: 0 bases; junction bases lacking a gene match: 5. Taken from cysteine to phenylalanine, the CDR3 has 16 residues. The entry retains the CDR3 DNA only, 48 bases that are in frame from base 1. CDR1 and CDR2, per the germline V gene, are MNHNS and SASEGT. The source material was peripheral blood. This chain is built from TRBV6-1 and TRBJ2-3; TRBD2 lines up with 9 middle nucleotides. This receptor was taken from a woman under 30 who had recovered from COVID-19. The DNA is TGTGCCAGCAGTGGTACTAGCGGGTCTAGCACAGATACGCAGTATTTT. This gives the protein CASSGTSGSSTDTQYF.